The 28 T cell receptor beta chains below come from one sample, sequenced in a study of cytomegalovirus exposure and HLA in healthy donors. The PCR had 60 Vbeta and 13 Jbeta primers. Sequencing was performed with immunoSEQ multiplex PCR; in TCRdb, only in-frame clones are kept and a portion is missing. The sample records around 210,000 clones, around 83% being singletons. Source material: PBMCs. The receptors stem from a girl aged 2 to 10 in good health and CMV-seronegative.

This clone has just one count. This chain connects TRBV5-1 to TRBJ2-1, with D possibly being TRBD2 (5 bases). The CDR3 length is 16 residues. Trimming cost V 4 bases and J 4 bases, with 18 bases left between them. The germline V gene has CDR1 SGHRS and CDR2 YFSETQ. CDR3 residues: CASSPTASPAYNEQFF. In DNA form, the CDR3 reads TGCGCCAGCAGCCCCACCGCTAGCCCTGCTTACAATGAGCAGTTCTTC.

This clone was observed a handful of times. The chain carries TRBV19 and TRBJ2-5, with D unclear. V was cut by 6 bases and J by 0 bases, with 5 bases left in between. CDR1 is LNHDA, CDR2 SQIVND, per germline (reference sequence). The CDR3 totals 12 residues. The CDR3 bases are TGTGCCAGTAGCCAGGACCAAGAGACCCAGTACTTC. Translated, it gives CASSQDQETQYF.

The V call is TRBV5-1, the J call TRBJ2-1; 12 positions match TRBD1. The germline CDR1 and CDR2 sequences are SGHRS and YFSETQ. V was clipped by 7 bases and J by 7 bases; unmatched bases: 6. CDR3 length: 14 residues. This CDR3 is CASRDRGLVNEQFF. The CDR3 bases are TGCGCCAGCCGGGACAGGGGGCTGGTTAATGAGCAGTTCTTC. Combining the CDR3 with reference TRBV5-1 and TRBJ2-1 gives the whole variable domain KAGVTQTPRYLIKTRGQQVTLSCSPISGHRSVSWYQQTPGQGLQFLFEYFSETQRNKGNFPGRFSGRQFSNSRSEMNVSTLELGDSALYLCASRDRGLVNEQFFGPGTRLTVL.

The V call is TRBV5-8, the J call TRBJ1-5; 7 positions match TRBD1. Germline loops: CDR1 SGHTS, CDR2 YDEGEE. This CDR3 spans 16 amino acids. The V segment lost 4 bases and the J segment 8 bases; nucleotides outside the gene matches: 15. The CDR3 DNA reads TGTGCCAGCAGCGGCGGGACAGTTATACCTCGGGAGCCCCAGCATTTT. Translated: CASSGGTVIPREPQHF.

This chain connects TRBV27 to TRBJ1-2; D not resolved. Trimming took off 2 bases at V and 2 bases at J, with 12 bases between the two ends. Germline assignment: CDR1 MNHEY and CDR2 SMNVEV (reference sequence). This CDR3 contains 15 residues. CDR3 nucleotide sequence: TGTGCCAGCAGTTTAGTTCTAGAGGCGAACTATGGCTACACCTTC. This translates into CASSLVLEANYGYTF.

This chain connects TRBV2 to TRBJ1-5; 7 nucleotides line up with TRBD1. The CDR3 covers 14 residues. CDR1 SNHLY and CDR2 FYNNEI come from the germline V gene. Trimming removed 4 bases from V and 5 bases from J; junction bases left unmatched: 5. CDR3 nucleotide sequence: TGTGCCAGCAGTGGAGACAGGGCGCATCAGCCCCAGCATTTT. This gives the protein CASSGDRAHQPQHF.

CDR3 nucleotides: TGTGCCAGCAGTGCCCTGACAGGGTATCATGACAATGAGCAGTTCTTC. Encoded protein: CASSALTGYHDNEQFF. The chain combines TRBV27 with TRBJ2-1; 7 nucleotides match TRBD1. Germline CDR1 MNHEY, CDR2 SMNVEV (reference sequence). CDR3 length: 16 amino acids. J gave up 5 bases and V 5 bases, and 12 bases lay outside the gene matches.

V gene TRBV13 combines with J gene TRBJ1-2, with unresolved D. Germline V gives CDR1 PRHDT, CDR2 FYEKMQ (reference sequence). The CDR3 consists of 13 residues. The V end lost 6 bases, the J end lost 3 bases, and 11 bases lay between the germline ends. Here the CDR3 reads CASSYSSYYGYTF. CDR3 nucleotides: TGTGCCAGCAGTTACAGTTCCTACTATGGCTACACCTTC.

This rearrangement joins TRBV19 to TRBJ2-3, with a weak D call TRBD1 (5 bases). With 5 bases removed from V and 2 bases from J, the gap between germline ends came to 17 bases. Germline CDR1 and CDR2: LNHDA and SQIVND (reference sequence). The CDR3 runs 16 residues. For the CDR3, the DNA is TGTGCCAGTAGTCCATCAGGGAAGCGAGACACAGATACGCAGTATTTT. Its translation is CASSPSGKRDTDTQYF.

The V and J genes are TRBV10-2 and TRBJ2-1; 9 nucleotides align to TRBD2. Unmatched junction bases numbered 11, after V lost 2 bases and J lost 12 bases. Germline V gene sequence: CDR1 WSHSY, CDR2 SAAADI. The CDR3 is 15 amino acids. CDR3 amino acids: CASSEVVAGERSQFF. DNA for the CDR3: TGCGCCAGCAGTGAGGTAGTAGCGGGGGAACGTTCGCAGTTCTTC.

The chain uses TRBV4-2 and TRBJ2-7, with TRBD2 identical over 8 bases. The V and J ends lost 4 bases and 2 bases, in that order; junction bases with no gene match: 7. CDR1 LGHNA and CDR2 YNFKEQ come from the germline V gene. The length of the CDR3 is 15 residues. In nucleotides, the CDR3 is TGTGCCAGCAGCCTTACGCGGGGGGCCGCCTACGAGCAGTACTTC. Translation gives CASSLTRGAAYEQYF.

This clone was picked up a small number of times. The J gene is TRBJ2-5, the V gene TRBV18; 7 nucleotides agree with TRBD1. The junction had 12 bases not matched to a gene; V was cut back by 4 bases and J by 7 bases. The CDR3 has 15 amino acids. Germline loops: CDR1 KGHSH, CDR2 LQKENI. The CDR3 region has the DNA TGTGCCAGCTCACACACAGGGGCGCAGTTTAGGACCCAGTACTTC. It codes for CASSHTGAQFRTQYF.

J is TRBJ2-7 and V is TRBV18; D possibly corresponds to TRBD1 (5 bases). The germline V gene has CDR1 KGHSH and CDR2 LQKENI. The CDR3 runs to 15 residues. V lost 0 bases, J lost 4 bases, and 13 bases lay in between. CDR3 loop: CASSPPMGPGYEQYF. The CDR3, as DNA: TGTGCCAGCTCACCACCGATGGGGCCAGGTTACGAGCAGTACTTC.

V is TRBV25-1 and J is TRBJ2-1, with TRBD1 matching over 8 bases. With 10 bases clipped from V and 2 bases from J, the junction kept 10 bases outside the gene matches. In germline, CDR1 is MGHDK, CDR2 SYGVNS. The CDR3 totals 15 residues. CDR3 protein: CANPGQGQTYNEQFF. The CDR3, as DNA: TGTGCCAACCCCGGACAGGGACAGACCTACAATGAGCAGTTCTTC.

The chain recombines TRBV2 with TRBJ2-3, with D unresolved. The CDR3 is made up of 14 amino acids. V lost 4 bases and J lost 3, with 11 bases in between. Germline lookup yields CDR1 SNHLY and CDR2 FYNNEI. Here the CDR3 reads CASSGGRKTDTQYF. Written as DNA, the CDR3 is TGTGCCAGCAGTGGAGGCCGTAAGACAGATACGCAGTATTTT.

This clone was seen a single time. The rearrangement links TRBV19 to TRBJ2-3, with 8 bases aligning to TRBD2. The CDR3 has 16 residues. CDR1 is LNHDA, CDR2 SQIVND, per germline (reference sequence). Trimming at V came to 5 bases and at J to 4 bases, leaving 11 bases not matched to a gene. For the CDR3, the DNA is TGTGCCAGTAGTGCAGCCGGGACTAGGGGTGCAGATACGCAGTATTTT. Its protein is CASSAAGTRGADTQYF.

The V and J genes are TRBV25-1 and TRBJ2-7; D unclear. The V end was cut by 3 bases, the J end by 4 bases, with 4 bases between. The CDR3 totals 11 residues. Germline V gene lookup returns CDR1 MGHDK and CDR2 SYGVNS. CDR3 nucleotides: TGTGCCAGCAGTGAGACATACGAGCAGTACTTC. Protein sequence: CASSETYEQYF.

The chain recombines TRBV27 with TRBJ2-7; a possible D gene is TRBD2 (5 bases). This CDR3 is 14 amino acids long. The V gene's germline CDR1 is MNHEY and CDR2 SMNVEV (reference sequence). V was clipped by 6 bases and J by 1 base, with 13 bases between them. The CDR3 loop reads CASSPLSGSYEQYF. CDR3 coding DNA: TGTGCCAGCAGCCCCCTGAGCGGATCCTACGAGCAGTACTTC.

J is TRBJ2-1 and V is TRBV21-1; the table assigns TRBD2, which was not confirmed against the DNA. TRBV21-1 is flagged as a pseudogene. The CDR3 totals 18 residues. CDR3 bases: TGTGCCAGCAGCAAAGAGAACAGGGAGGGAGGTCGTAACAATGAGCAGTTCTTC. It encodes CASSKENREGGRNNEQFF.

This CDR3 reads CASRRGQGGNEQFF. CDR3 DNA sequence: TGTGCCAGCAGGAGGGGACAGGGGGGCAATGAGCAGTTCTTC. The J gene is TRBJ2-1, the V gene TRBV6-1; TRBD1 agrees at 11 bases. This CDR3 is built from 14 residues. The J segment lost 6 bases and the V segment lost 6 bases, leaving 4 bases of the junction unmatched. CDR1 is MNHNS and CDR2 is SASEGT in the germline V gene.

This sequence joins TRBV4-1 and TRBJ2-3, with 9 bases lining up with TRBD2. Germline V gives CDR1 MGHRA, CDR2 YSYEKL. V trimming: 0 bases; J trimming: 2 bases; junction bases outside the gene matches: 9. The CDR3 sequence is 18 residues long. The CDR3 sequence is CASSQEASGAHSTDTQYF. As DNA, the CDR3 is TGCGCCAGCAGCCAAGAGGCTAGCGGGGCCCATTCCACAGATACGCAGTATTTT.

The chain combines TRBV7-7 with TRBJ2-5, with 10 bases fitting TRBD2. Germline V gene lookup returns CDR1 SSHAT and CDR2 FNYEAQ (reference sequence). The trim removed 5 bases at V and 5 bases at J, leaving 14 bases unmatched. The CDR3 sequence is 17 residues long. Here the CDR3 DNA reads TGTGCCAGCAGCCAAAGACTAGCGGGTACTCCGGCGGAGACCCAGTACTTC. It translates to CASSQRLAGTPAETQYF.

There are a few counts of this clone. The chain recombines TRBV5-4 with TRBJ1-6; TRBD1 is a possible D gene (5 bases). Germline CDR1 reads SGHNT; CDR2 reads YYREEE (reference sequence). Deletions cut 3 bases from V and 0 bases from J, with 13 bases between. This CDR3 contains 17 residues. This CDR3 reads CASSSDTSSSYNSPLHF. The CDR3 DNA is TGTGCCAGCAGCTCGGACACCTCGAGCTCCTATAATTCACCCCTCCACTTT.

The rearrangement joins TRBV12-5 to TRBJ1-3; perhaps TRBD1 as D (5 bases). V shed 1 base and J shed 8 bases, with 18 bases lying between them. The CDR3 length is 16 residues. The germline CDR1 and CDR2 sequences are LGHNT and FRNRAP. This chain's CDR3 is CASGLALPGNRDTIYF. In nucleotides, the CDR3 is TGTGCTAGTGGTTTGGCCTTACCAGGGAATCGAGACACCATATATTTT. Complete variable domain (other parts from reference TRBV12-5 and TRBJ1-3): DARVTQTPRHKVTEMGQEVTMRCQPILGHNTVFWYRQTMMQGLELLAYFRNRAPLDDSGMPKDRFSAEMPDATLATLKIQPSEPRDSAVYFCASGLALPGNRDTIYFGEGSWLTVV.

This chain links TRBV7-6 with TRBJ1-1, with 7 positions matching TRBD1. The CDR3 is 15 residues long. CDR1 is SGHVS, CDR2 FNYEAQ, per germline. V lost 8 bases, J lost 7 bases, and 16 bases stayed unmatched. The CDR3 protein is CASAPWTGLEIEAFF. DNA for the CDR3: TGTGCCAGCGCCCCCTGGACAGGACTGGAGATTGAAGCTTTCTTT.

DNA of the CDR3: TGCGCCAGCAGCTTGAGGAGGACCGGGGCCAACGTCCTGACTTTC. Protein: CASSLRRTGANVLTF. The J gene is TRBJ2-6, the V gene TRBV5-1; D possibly corresponds to TRBD2 (5 bases). V was shortened by 1 base and J by 4 bases, with 9 bases between the two germline ends. Per germline, CDR1 SGHRS and CDR2 YFSETQ. This CDR3 has 15 amino acids.

This clone was found a few times. This same CDR3 is encoded by further DNA sequences in the sample. The chain combines TRBV9 with TRBJ1-2; D unclear. This CDR3 spans 13 amino acids. Trimming removed 0 bases at V and 4 bases at J, with 7 bases between. Germline V lookup: CDR1 SGDLS, CDR2 YYNGEE. The CDR3 here is CASSVAGGYGYTF. As DNA, the CDR3 is TGTGCCAGCAGCGTAGCCGGCGGCTATGGCTACACCTTC.

In its sample, this clone was seen once. This rearrangement joins TRBV7-2 to TRBJ2-4; 10 nucleotides align to TRBD1. The V gene end was trimmed by 4 bases and the J gene end by 1 base; junction bases not matched to a gene: 10. The CDR3 contains 18 residues. CDR1 and CDR2 from the germline V gene are SGHTA and FQGNSA. CDR3 region: CASSSVGTGAVAKNIQYF. In DNA form, the CDR3 reads TGTGCCAGCAGCTCCGTCGGGACAGGGGCCGTTGCCAAAAACATTCAGTACTTC.